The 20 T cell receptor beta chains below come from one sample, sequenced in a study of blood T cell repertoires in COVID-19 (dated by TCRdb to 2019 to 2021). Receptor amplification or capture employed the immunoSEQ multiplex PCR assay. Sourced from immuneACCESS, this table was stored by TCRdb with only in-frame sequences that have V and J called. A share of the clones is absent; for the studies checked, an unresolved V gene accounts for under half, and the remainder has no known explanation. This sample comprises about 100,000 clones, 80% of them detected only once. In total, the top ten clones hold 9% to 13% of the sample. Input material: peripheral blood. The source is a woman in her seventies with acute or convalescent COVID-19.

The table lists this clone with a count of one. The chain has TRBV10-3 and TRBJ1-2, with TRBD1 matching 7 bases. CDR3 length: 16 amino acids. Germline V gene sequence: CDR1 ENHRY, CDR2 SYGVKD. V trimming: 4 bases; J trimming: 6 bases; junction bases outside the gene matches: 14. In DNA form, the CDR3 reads TGTGCCATCAGTGGAGGACCAGGAGGGGGCGCGGATGGCTACACCTTC. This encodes CAISGGPGGGADGYTF.

CDR3 sequence (DNA): TGCGCCAGCAGCTTGGCGACTGCGAGCTCTGGAAACACCATATATTTT. Translating it yields CASSLATASSGNTIYF. The V gene is TRBV5-1, the J gene TRBJ1-3; no clear D gene. This CDR3 comprises 16 residues. In germline, CDR1 is SGHRS, CDR2 YFSETQ. V lost 0 bases to trimming and J lost 0 bases, with 10 bases between them.

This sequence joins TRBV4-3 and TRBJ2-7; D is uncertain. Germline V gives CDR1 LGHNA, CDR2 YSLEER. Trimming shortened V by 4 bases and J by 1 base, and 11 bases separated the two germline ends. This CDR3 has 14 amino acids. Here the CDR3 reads CASSPQAESYEQYV. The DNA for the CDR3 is TGCGCCAGCAGCCCCCAGGCCGAGTCCTACGAGCAGTACGTC.

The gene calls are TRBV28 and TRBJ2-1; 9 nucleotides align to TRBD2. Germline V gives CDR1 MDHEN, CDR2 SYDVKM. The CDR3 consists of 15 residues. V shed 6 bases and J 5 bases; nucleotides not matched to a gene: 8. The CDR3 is CASRLSGGIDNEQFF. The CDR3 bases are TGTGCCAGCAGGCTCAGCGGGGGGATAGACAATGAGCAGTTCTTC.

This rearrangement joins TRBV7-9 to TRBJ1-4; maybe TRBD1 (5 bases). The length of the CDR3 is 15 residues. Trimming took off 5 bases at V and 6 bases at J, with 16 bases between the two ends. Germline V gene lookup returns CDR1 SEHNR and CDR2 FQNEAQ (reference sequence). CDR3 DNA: TGTGCCAGCAGCGCCTCAATGGGAGGGGATGAAAAACTGTTTTTT. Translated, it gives CASSASMGGDEKLFF.

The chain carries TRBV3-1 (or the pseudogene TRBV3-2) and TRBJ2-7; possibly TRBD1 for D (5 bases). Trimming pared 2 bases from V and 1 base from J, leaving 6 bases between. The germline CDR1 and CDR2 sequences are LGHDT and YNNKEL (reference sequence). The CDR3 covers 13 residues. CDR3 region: CASSQRQSYEQYV. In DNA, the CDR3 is TGTGCCAGCAGCCAACGACAGTCCTACGAGCAGTACGTC.

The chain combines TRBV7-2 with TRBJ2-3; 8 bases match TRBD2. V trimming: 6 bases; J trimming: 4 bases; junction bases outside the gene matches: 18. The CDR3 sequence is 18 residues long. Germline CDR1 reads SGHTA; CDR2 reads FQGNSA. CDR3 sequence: CASSSPVVGGVVADTQYF. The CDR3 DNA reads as TGTGCCAGCAGTTCCCCTGTAGTCGGGGGGGTAGTTGCAGATACGCAGTATTTT.

The CDR3, as DNA: TGTGCCTGGAGTGTAAACAACAGGGGATCGGTCGTACGGGGGTCCTACAATGAGCAGTTCTTC. Its translation: CAWSVNNRGSVVRGSYNEQFF. The gene calls are TRBV30 and TRBJ2-1; TRBD1 is a possible D gene (7 bases). The CDR3 has 21 amino acids. CDR1 is GTSNPN, CDR2 SVGIG, per germline (reference sequence). With 0 bases removed from V and 1 base from J, the gap between germline ends came to 28 bases. The full variable domain, its missing parts supplied by reference TRBV30 and TRBJ2-1, is SQTIHQWPATLVQPVGSPLSLECTVEGTSNPNLYWYRQAAGRGLQLLFYSVGIGQISSEVPQNLSASRPQDRQFILSSKKLLLSDSGFYLCAWSVNNRGSVVRGSYNEQFFGPGTRLTVL.

As DNA, the CDR3 is TGTGCCAGCAGCGTACAAACAGGGGGGGAGACCCAGTACTTC. As protein: CASSVQTGGETQYF. The chain carries TRBV9 and TRBJ2-5, with 8 bases fitting TRBD1. The CDR3 runs 14 residues. The germline CDR1 and CDR2 sequences are SGDLS and YYNGEE. V was pared by 1 base and J by 5 bases, with 4 bases of the junction left unmatched.

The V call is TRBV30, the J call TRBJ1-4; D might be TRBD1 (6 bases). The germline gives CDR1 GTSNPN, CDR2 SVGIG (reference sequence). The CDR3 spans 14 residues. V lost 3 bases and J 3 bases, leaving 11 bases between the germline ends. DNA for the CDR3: TGTGCCTGGAGCAGGGGTTCGGCTAATGAAAAACTGTTTTTT. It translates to CAWSRGSANEKLFF.

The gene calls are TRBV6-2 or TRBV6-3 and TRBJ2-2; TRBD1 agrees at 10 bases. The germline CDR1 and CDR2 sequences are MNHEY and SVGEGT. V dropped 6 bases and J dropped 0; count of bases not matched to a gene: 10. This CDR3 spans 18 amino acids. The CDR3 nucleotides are TGTGCCAGCAGCCCTTCAGTTGGGACAGGGGCGAACACCGGGGAGCTGTTTTTT. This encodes CASSPSVGTGANTGELFF.

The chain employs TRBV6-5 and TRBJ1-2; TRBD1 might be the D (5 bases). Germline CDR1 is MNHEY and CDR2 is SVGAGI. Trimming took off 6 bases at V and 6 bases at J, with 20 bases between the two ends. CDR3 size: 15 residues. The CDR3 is CASSPQPGHIDGYTF. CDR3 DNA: TGTGCCAGCAGCCCCCAGCCCGGACATATTGATGGCTACACCTTC.

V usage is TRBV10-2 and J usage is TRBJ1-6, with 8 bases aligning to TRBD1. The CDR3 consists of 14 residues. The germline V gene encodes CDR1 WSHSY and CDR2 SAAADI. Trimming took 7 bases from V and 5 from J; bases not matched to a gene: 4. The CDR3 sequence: CASKMTGDNSPLHF. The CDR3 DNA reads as TGCGCCAGCAAGATGACAGGGGATAATTCACCCCTCCACTTT.

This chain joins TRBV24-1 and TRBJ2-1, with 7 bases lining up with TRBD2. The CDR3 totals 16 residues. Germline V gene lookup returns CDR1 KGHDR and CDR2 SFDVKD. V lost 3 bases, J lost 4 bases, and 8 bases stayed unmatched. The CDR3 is CATSDPQAGEYNEQFF. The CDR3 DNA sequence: TGTGCCACCAGTGATCCCCAGGCGGGGGAGTACAATGAGCAGTTCTTC.

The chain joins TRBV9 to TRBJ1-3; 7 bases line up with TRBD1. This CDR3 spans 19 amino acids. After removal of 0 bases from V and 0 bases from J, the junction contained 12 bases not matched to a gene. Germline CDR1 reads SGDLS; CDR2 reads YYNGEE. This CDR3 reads CASSVALIPGTDSGNTIYF. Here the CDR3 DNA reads TGTGCCAGCAGCGTAGCTCTAATACCCGGGACAGACTCTGGAAACACCATATATTTT.

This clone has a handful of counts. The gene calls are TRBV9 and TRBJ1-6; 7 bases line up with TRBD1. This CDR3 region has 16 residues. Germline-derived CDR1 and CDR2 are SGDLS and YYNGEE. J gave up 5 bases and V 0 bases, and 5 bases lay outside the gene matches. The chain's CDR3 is CASSVGPRGDNSPLHF. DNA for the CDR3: TGTGCCAGCAGCGTAGGTCCCAGGGGGGATAATTCACCCCTCCACTTT.

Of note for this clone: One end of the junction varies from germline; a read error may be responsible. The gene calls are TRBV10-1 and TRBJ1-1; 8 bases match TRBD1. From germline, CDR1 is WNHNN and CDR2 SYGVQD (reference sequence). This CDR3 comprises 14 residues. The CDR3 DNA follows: TGCGCCAGCAGTGAGGCACCACCCACCTTGGGACAGGTCTTT. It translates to CASSEAPPTLGQVF.

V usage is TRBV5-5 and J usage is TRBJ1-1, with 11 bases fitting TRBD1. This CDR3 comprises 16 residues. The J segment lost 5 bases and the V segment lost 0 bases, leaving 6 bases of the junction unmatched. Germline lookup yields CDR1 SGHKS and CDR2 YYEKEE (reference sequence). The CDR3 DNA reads TGTGCCAGCAGCTTGGAATATGGGACAGGGGGAACTGAAGCTTTCTTT. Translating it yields CASSLEYGTGGTEAFF.

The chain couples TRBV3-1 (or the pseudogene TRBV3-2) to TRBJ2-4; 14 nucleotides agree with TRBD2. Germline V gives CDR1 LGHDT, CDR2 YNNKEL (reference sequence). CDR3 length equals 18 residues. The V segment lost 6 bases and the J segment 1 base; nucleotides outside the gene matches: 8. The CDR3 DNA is TGTGCCAGCAGTCCGACTAGCGGGGGGGCAGTGGCCAAAAACATTCAGTACTTC. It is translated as CASSPTSGGAVAKNIQYF.

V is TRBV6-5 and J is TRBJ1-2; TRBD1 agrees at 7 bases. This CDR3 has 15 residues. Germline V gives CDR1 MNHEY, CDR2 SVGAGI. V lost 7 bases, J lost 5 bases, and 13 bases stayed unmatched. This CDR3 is CASTSSGDSGYGYTF. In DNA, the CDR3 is TGTGCCAGCACCTCCTCCGGGGACAGTGGGTATGGCTACACCTTC.